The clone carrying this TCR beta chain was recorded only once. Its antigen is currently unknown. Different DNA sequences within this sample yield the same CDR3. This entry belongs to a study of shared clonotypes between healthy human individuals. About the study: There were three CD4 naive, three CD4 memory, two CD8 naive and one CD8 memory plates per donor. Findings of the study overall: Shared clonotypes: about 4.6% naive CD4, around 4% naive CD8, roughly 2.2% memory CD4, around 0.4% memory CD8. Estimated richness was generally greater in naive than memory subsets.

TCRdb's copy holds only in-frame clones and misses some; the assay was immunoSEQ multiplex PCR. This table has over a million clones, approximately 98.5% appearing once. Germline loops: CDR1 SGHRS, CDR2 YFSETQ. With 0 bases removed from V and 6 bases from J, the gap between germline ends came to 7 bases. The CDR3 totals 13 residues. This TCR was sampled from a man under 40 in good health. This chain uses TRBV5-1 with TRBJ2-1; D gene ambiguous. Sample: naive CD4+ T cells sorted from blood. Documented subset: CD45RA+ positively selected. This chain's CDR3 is CASSLGSSNEQFF. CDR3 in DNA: TGCGCCAGCAGCTTGGGTTCTAGCAATGAGCAGTTCTTC.